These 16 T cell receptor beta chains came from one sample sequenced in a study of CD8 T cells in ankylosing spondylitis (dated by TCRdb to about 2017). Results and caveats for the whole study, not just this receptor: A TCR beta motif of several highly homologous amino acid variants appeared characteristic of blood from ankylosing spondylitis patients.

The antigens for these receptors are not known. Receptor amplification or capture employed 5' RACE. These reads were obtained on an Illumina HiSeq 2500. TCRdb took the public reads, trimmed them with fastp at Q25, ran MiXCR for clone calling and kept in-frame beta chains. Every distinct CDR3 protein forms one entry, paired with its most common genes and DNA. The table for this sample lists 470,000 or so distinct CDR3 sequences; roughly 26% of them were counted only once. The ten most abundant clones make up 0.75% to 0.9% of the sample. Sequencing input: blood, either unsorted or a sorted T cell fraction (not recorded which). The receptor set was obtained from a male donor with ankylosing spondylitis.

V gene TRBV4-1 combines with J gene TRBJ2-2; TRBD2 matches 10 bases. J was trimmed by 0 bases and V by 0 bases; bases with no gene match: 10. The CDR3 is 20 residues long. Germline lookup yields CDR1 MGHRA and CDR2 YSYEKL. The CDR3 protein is CASSQEQSFSGRANTGELFF. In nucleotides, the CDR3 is TGCGCCAGCAGCCAAGAACAATCTTTCAGCGGGAGGGCGAACACCGGGGAGCTGTTTTTT.

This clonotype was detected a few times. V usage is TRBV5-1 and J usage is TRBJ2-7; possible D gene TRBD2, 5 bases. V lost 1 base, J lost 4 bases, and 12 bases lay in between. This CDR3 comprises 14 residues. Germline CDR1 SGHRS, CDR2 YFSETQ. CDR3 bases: TGCGCCAGCAGCTTGTCGGACTCTTCATACGAGCAGTACTTC. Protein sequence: CASSLSDSSYEQYF.

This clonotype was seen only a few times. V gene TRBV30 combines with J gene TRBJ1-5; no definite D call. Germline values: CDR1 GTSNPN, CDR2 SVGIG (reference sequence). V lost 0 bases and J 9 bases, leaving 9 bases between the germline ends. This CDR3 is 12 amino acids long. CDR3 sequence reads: CAWSVFEGPQHF. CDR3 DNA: TGTGCCTGGAGTGTATTCGAGGGGCCCCAGCATTTT. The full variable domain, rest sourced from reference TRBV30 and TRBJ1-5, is SQTIHQWPATLVQPVGSPLSLECTVEGTSNPNLYWYRQAAGRGLQLLFYSVGIGQISSEVPQNLSASRPQDRQFILSSKKLLLSDSGFYLCAWSVFEGPQHFGDGTRLSIL.

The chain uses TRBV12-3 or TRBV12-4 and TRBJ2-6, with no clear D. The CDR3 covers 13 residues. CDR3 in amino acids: CGTTHSGANVLTF. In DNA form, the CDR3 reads TGTGGGACGACACACTCTGGGGCCAACGTCCTGACTTTC.

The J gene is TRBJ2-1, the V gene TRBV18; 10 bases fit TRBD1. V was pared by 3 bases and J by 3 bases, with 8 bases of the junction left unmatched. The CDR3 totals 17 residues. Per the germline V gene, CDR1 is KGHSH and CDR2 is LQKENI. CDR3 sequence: CASSPSTGGLGYNEQFF. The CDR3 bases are TGTGCCAGCTCACCCTCGACAGGGGGCTTAGGCTACAATGAGCAGTTCTTC.

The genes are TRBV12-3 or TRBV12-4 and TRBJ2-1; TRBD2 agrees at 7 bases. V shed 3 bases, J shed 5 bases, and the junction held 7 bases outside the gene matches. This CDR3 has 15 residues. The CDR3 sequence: CASSFQAGLNNEQFF. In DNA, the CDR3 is TGTGCCAGCAGTTTTCAAGCGGGACTTAACAATGAGCAGTTCTTC.

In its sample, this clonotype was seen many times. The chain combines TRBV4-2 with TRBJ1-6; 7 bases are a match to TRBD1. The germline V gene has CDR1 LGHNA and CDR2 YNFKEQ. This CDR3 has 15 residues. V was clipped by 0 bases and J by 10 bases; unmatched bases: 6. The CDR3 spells CASSQDLDRRSPLHF. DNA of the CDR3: TGTGCCAGCAGCCAAGATCTGGACAGGAGGTCACCCCTCCACTTT.

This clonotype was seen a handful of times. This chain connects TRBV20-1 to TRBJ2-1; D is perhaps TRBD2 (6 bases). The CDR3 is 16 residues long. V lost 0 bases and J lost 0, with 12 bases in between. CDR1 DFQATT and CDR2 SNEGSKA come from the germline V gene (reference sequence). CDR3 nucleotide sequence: TGCAGTGCTAGAGACCGACTAGTCGCCTCCTACAATGAGCAGTTCTTC. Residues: CSARDRLVASYNEQFF.

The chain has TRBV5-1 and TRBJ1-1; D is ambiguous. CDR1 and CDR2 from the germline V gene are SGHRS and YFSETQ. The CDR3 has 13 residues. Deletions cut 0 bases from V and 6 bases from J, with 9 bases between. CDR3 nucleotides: TGCGCCAGCAGCTTGGATGATGAGGCTGAAGCTTTCTTT. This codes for CASSLDDEAEAFF.

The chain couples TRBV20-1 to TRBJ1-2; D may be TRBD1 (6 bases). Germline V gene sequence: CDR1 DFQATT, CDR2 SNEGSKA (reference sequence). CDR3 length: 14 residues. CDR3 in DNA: TGCGGGGAATACAGGGAACCAGCTAACTATGGCTACACCTTC. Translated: CGEYREPANYGYTF.

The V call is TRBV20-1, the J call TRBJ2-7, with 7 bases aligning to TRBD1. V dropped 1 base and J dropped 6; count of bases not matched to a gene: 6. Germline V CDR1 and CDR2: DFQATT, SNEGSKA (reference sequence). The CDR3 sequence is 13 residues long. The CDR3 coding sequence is TGCAGTGCTAGAGTGCAGGGGGTAGGCGAGCAGTACTTC. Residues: CSARVQGVGEQYF.

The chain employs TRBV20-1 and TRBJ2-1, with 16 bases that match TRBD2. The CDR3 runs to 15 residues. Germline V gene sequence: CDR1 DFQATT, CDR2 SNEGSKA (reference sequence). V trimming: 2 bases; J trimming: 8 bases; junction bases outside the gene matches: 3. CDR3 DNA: TGCAGTGCTAGAACTGGGACTAGCGGGAGGGATGAGCAGTTCTTC. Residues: CSARTGTSGRDEQFF.

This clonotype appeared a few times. In DNA form, the CDR3 reads TGTGCCAGCAGCCTAAACTTGAACCCTAGTGAAAAACTGTTTTTT. Translating gives CASSLNLNPSEKLFF. The chain recombines TRBV3-1 with TRBJ1-4; D gene ambiguous. CDR1 and CDR2 from the germline V gene are LGHDT and YNNKEL (reference sequence). This CDR3 is 15 amino acids long. V shed 4 bases and J shed 7 bases, with 16 bases lying between them.

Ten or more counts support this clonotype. CDR3 protein: CASSSGTPSYNEQFF. The CDR3 nucleotides are TGTGCCAGCAGTTCCGGGACTCCTTCCTACAATGAGCAGTTCTTC. The V call is TRBV12-3 or TRBV12-4, the J call TRBJ2-1; perhaps TRBD2 as D (6 bases). The CDR3 sequence is 15 residues long. V was trimmed by 4 bases and J by 1 base, leaving 11 bases between them.

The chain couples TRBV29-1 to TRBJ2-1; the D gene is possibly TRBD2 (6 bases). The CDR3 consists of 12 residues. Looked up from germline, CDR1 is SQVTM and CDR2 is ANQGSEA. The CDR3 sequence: CSGDSGYNEQFF. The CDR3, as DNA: TGCAGTGGGGATAGCGGCTACAATGAGCAGTTCTTC.

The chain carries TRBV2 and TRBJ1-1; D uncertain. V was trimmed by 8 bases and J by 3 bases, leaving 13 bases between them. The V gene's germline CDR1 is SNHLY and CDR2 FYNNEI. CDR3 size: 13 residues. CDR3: CASQRAQDTEAFF. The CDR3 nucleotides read TGTGCCAGCCAGAGGGCTCAGGACACTGAAGCTTTCTTT.